These 10 T cell receptor delta chains share one sample of origin, sequenced in a study of gamma-delta T cells after stem cell transplantation. TCRdb called clones anew from the RT-PCR reads with CATT. The sample has around 12,000 delta-chain clones, approximately 40% seen once. What was sequenced was gamma-delta T cells. The source of these receptors is a human donor. It is not recorded whose cells these are; they may come from a transplant donor.

Note on this clone: A single base separates this from a much larger clone, so it may be a read error. The same CDR3 arises from other DNA sequences in this sample as well. The chain carries TRDV2 and TRDJ3, with D maybe TRDD2 (6 bases). The CDR3 runs to 20 residues. Germline V gives CDR1 GEAIGNYY, CDR2 EKD. The CDR3 nucleotides are TGTGCCTGTGACCCTTCCAACTGCGCTGATACCCCCTGGGACACCCGCCAGATGTTTTTC. Amino acid sequence: CACDPSNCADTPWDTRQMFF.

A few counts support this clone. The chain couples TRDV2 to TRDJ1, with a tentative D call TRDD3 (5 bases). The CDR3 length is 18 residues. Trimming pared 0 bases from V and 3 bases from J, leaving 22 bases between. Germline CDR1 reads GEAIGNYY; CDR2 reads EKD. The CDR3 sequence: CACDTEADGGPEADKLIF. Written as DNA, the CDR3 is TGTGCCTGTGACACCGAAGCGGACGGGGGTCCCGAGGCCGATAAACTCATCTTT.

Of note for this clone: This CDR3 is also generated by other DNA sequences in the sample. This sequence joins TRDV1 and TRDJ1; TRDD3 is a possible D gene (6 bases). The CDR3 is 19 amino acids. Trimming pared 0 bases from V and 2 bases from J, leaving 22 bases between. The germline gives CDR1 TSWWSYY, CDR2 QGS. The DNA of the CDR3 is TGTGCTCTTGGGGAACTTGTCCCGGGTGGGATAAGAGGAACCGATAAACTCATCTTT. This sequence encodes CALGELVPGGIRGTDKLIF.

The CDR3 bases are TGTGCTCTTGGGGAACCAACCCTCATACTTCCTACGTCCTGGGGGAAATTTCAAACCGATAAACTCATCTTT. Its translation is CALGEPTLILPTSWGKFQTDKLIF. J is TRDJ1 and V is TRDV1; D possibly uses TRDD2 or TRDD3 (8 bases each). The germline V and J ends were trimmed by 1 base and 2 bases, with 38 bases remaining between them. CDR1 is TSWWSYY, CDR2 QGS, per germline. The CDR3 consists of 24 residues.

This clone was recorded once. This same CDR3 is encoded by further DNA sequences in the sample. This chain connects TRDV2 to TRDJ1; 8 bases match TRDD3. CDR3 length equals 17 residues. With 2 bases clipped from V and 4 bases from J, the junction kept 14 bases outside the gene matches. The germline CDR1 and CDR2 sequences are GEAIGNYY and EKD. The CDR3 DNA reads as TGTGCCTGTGACAATTCCCGCCTTACTGGGGGGTTCGATAAACTCATCTTT. This translates into CACDNSRLTGGFDKLIF.

This clone turned up a few times. The chain has TRDV1 and TRDJ1, with TRDD3 matching 13 bases. The CDR3 runs to 25 residues. V was clipped by 1 base and J by 1 base; unmatched bases: 27. Germline CDR1 and CDR2: TSWWSYY and QGS. The CDR3 loop is CALGERSVPLPYWGIRRAGTDKLIF. Written as DNA, the CDR3 is TGTGCTCTTGGGGAACGGTCCGTTCCCCTTCCGTACTGGGGGATACGCCGGGCTGGCACCGATAAACTCATCTTT.

This clone has a single count. The chain couples TRDV2 to TRDJ3, with 8 bases matching TRDD3. Trimming at V came to 1 base and at J to 7 bases, leaving 20 bases not matched to a gene. From germline, CDR1 is GEAIGNYY and CDR2 EKD. The CDR3 totals 21 residues. The CDR3 sequence is CACDTPLSWGRLRCDTRQMFF. The CDR3 region has the DNA TGTGCCTGTGACACACCCTTGTCCTGGGGGAGACTGAGGTGTGACACCCGACAGATGTTTTTC.

J is TRDJ1 and V is TRDV2; D possibly uses TRDD2 or TRDD3 (7 bases each). Germline V gene lookup returns CDR1 GEAIGNYY and CDR2 EKD. V gave up 0 bases and J gave up 4 bases, with 23 bases separating them. This CDR3 contains 18 residues. DNA for the CDR3: TGTGCCTGTGACACCTCTTCCTATACTGGGGATCCCTGCGATAAACTCATCTTT. Residues: CACDTSSYTGDPCDKLIF.

A remark on this clone: At the DNA level, this CDR3 is encoded by other sequences in the same sample as well. This chain links TRDV1 with TRDJ1, with 13 nucleotides matching TRDD3. The CDR3 is made up of 24 amino acids. In germline, CDR1 is TSWWSYY, CDR2 QGS. Unmatched junction bases numbered 34, after V lost 4 bases and J lost 8 bases. The CDR3 here is CALGVASPGVYWGIRIFPTAKLIF. CDR3 nucleotides: TGTGCTCTTGGGGTTGCTTCCCCAGGGGTGTACTGGGGGATACGCATTTTCCCGACCGCAAAACTCATCTTT.

There are a few counts of this clone. The V gene is TRDV3, the J gene TRDJ1; perhaps TRDD3 as D (7 bases). The CDR3 extends over 21 amino acids. V lost 3 bases, J lost 8 bases, and 43 bases lay in between. Germline V lookup: CDR1 TVYSNPD, CDR2 GDNSRS (reference sequence). This CDR3 is CAFNPLPSREIRLGGIKKLIF. The CDR3 coding sequence is TGTGCCTTCAACCCCCTTCCCTCGCGGGAGATACGCCTGGGGGGGATCAAGAAACTCATCTTT.